A selection of T cell receptor beta chains follows, all from one sample in a study of T cell responses to AZD1222 COVID-19 vaccine. Measured with immunoSEQ multiplex PCR; TCRdb has only the in-frame clones, and not every one. Of nearly 110,000 clones in the sample, 70% to 90% were seen once. The source was peripheral blood, collected 28 days after the second AZD1222 dose. Receptors originate from an adult who received the AZD1222 COVID-19 vaccine. The CDR3 runs from the conserved cysteine through the conserved F or W. D genes are given only for firm matches. Not every row has a clone size; where given, it reads once, few, many or a size class.

d_call,j_call,clone_size,v_call,cdr3_nt,cdr3_aa
.,TRBJ2-5,.,TRBV6-5,TGTGCCAGCAGACCGAGTGGGGGTCGAGAGACCCAGTACTTC,CASRPSGGRETQYF
.,TRBJ2-2,.,TRBV25-1,TGTGCCAGCAGTGAGTTAGCGGTAGGGGCGGTAGAGCTGTTTTTT,CASSELAVGAVELFF
.,TRBJ1-1,few,TRBV5-1,TGCGCCAGCAGCTTACGGAGTTCCAACACTGAAGCTTTCTTT,CASSLRSSNTEAFF
TRBD2,TRBJ2-5,.,TRBV6-5,TGTGCCAGCAGTTACGGAGCGGGGATGCTCCAAGAGACCCAGTACTTC,CASSYGAGMLQETQYF
.,TRBJ2-7,.,TRBV2,TGTGCCAGCACCCCTGGGGGGAGGTACGAGCAGTACTTC,CASTPGGRYEQYF
.,TRBJ1-5,.,TRBV6-2/TRBV6-3,TGTGCCAGCAGTTATTCCGCCGGGGGGGCTAGCAATCAGCCCCAGCATTTT,CASSYSAGGASNQPQHF
.,TRBJ2-2,.,TRBV5-6,TGTGCCAGCAGCGCCTTACAGGGAACTAACACCGGGGAGCTGTTTTTT,CASSALQGTNTGELFF
.,TRBJ2-5,.,TRBV12-3/TRBV12-4,TGTGCCAGCAGCGGTGCGGGAGAGACCCAGTACTTC,CASSGAGETQYF
.,TRBJ2-7,many,TRBV7-8,TGTGCCAGCAGCCCGATCTCTAGGGAGCAGTACTTC,CASSPISREQYF
.,TRBJ1-2,once,TRBV7-8,TGTGCCAGCAGCGCGTTAACTAACTATGGCTACACCTTC,CASSALTNYGYTF
.,TRBJ2-5,.,TRBV19,TGTGCCAGTAGTATAGGGAGGGCAGGGGCGAGGGAGACCCAGTACTTC,CASSIGRAGARETQYF
TRBD1,TRBJ2-7,.,TRBV12-5,TGTGCTAGGGATGGCGGGACAGGGGTCTACGAGCAGTACTTC,CARDGGTGVYEQYF
.,TRBJ1-1,.,TRBV6-2/TRBV6-3,TGTGCCAGCGGTTGGGGTCAGACTGAAGCTTTCTTT,CASGWGQTEAFF
.,TRBJ1-2,.,TRBV7-9,TGTGCCAGCAGCTTGTCAACCCGGGTCGGCGGGGGGCCTTATGGCTACACCTTC,CASSLSTRVGGGPYGYTF
.,TRBJ2-1,.,TRBV6-2/TRBV6-3,TGTGCCAGCAGTTACTCCCCCCATATGAGTGAGCAGTTCTTC,CASSYSPHMSEQFF
.,TRBJ2-7,.,TRBV21-1,TGTGCCAGCAGGCCCGGGGAGGTCCTACAGGACTTC,CASRPGEVLQDF
.,TRBJ2-7,.,TRBV7-6,TGTGCCAGCAGCGCAGCGGTGCAGGGAGGCGAGCAGTACTTC,CASSAAVQGGEQYF
.,TRBJ1-5,.,TRBV7-8,TGTGCCAGCAGCCGAGGTGACGTGAGGGGTCAGCCCCAGCATTTT,CASSRGDVRGQPQHF
TRBD1,TRBJ1-5,.,TRBV7-2,TGTGCCAGCAGCCCACAGGGGGATTTAGGTCGATGGCAGCCCCAGCATTTT,CASSPQGDLGRWQPQHF
.,TRBJ2-7,.,TRBV5-4,TGTGCCAGCAGCTTGGCCGGGGTTGAGAACGAGCAGTACTTC,CASSLAGVENEQYF
TRBD1,TRBJ2-7,.,TRBV4-3,TGCGCCAGCAGCCAAGCCCGGGACAGTAGCTCCTACGAGCAGTACTTC,CASSQARDSSSYEQYF
.,TRBJ1-1,.,TRBV29-1,TGCAGCGCTAGGACAGACACTGAAGCTTTCTTT,CSARTDTEAFF
TRBD2,TRBJ2-1,.,TRBV7-2,TGTGCCAGCAGCTCGGGAGGGGAAGATGAGCAGTTCTTC,CASSSGGEDEQFF
.,TRBJ2-7,.,TRBV6-6,TGTGCCAGCAGTTATAGGGTGGACGAGCAGTACTTC,CASSYRVDEQYF